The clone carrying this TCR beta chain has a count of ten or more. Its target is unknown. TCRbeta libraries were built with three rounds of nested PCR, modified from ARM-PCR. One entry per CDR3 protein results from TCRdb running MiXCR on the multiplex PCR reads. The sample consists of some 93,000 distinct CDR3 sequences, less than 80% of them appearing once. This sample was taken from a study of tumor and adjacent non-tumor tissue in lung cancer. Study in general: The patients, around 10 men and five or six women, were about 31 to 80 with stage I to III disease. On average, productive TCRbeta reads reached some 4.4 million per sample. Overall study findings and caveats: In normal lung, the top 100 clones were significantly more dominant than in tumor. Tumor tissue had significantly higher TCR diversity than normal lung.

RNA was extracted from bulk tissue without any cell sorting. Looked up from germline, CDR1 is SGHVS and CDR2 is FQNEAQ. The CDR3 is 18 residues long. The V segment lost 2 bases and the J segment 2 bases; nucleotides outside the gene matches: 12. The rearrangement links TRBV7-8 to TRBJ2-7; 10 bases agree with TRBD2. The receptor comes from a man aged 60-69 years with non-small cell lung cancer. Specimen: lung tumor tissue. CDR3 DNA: TGTGCCAGCAGCTTACTAGCGGGGGATCAATTATTAACCTACGAGCAGTACTTC. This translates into CASSLLAGDQLLTYEQYF.